This is a list of T cell receptor beta chains from one sample in a study of blood T cells in healthy people across ages. Each CDR3 protein is one row after TCRdb ran MiXCR on the 5' RACE reads. The sample includes around 1.5 million distinct CDR3 sequences, 42% of them seen just once. Sequencing was performed on blood. The receptors derive from a woman in her late teens or twenties in good health. CDR3s include the opening cysteine and the closing phenylalanine or tryptophan. The D gene is left open where the match is weak. Only some rows state a clone size, as once, few, many or a class for expanded clones.

V	D	size	J	CDR3	DNA
TRBV20-1	.	.	TRBJ2-3	CSARAPGVSTDTQYF	TGCAGTGCTAGAGCGCCGGGAGTGAGCACAGATACGCAGTATTTT
TRBV12-3/TRBV12-4	TRBD1	.	TRBJ2-4	CASSSRGRDRIAKNIQYF	TGTGCCAGCAGCTCTCGAGGACGGGACAGGATAGCCAAAAACATTCAGTACTTC
TRBV20-1	TRBD2	.	TRBJ2-7	CSAREVAGTSSYEQYF	TGCAGTGCTAGAGAGGTTGCCGGGACTAGTTCCTACGAGCAGTACTTC
TRBV6-5	TRBD2	.	TRBJ2-2	CASSYRGVAGTNTGELFF	TGTGCCAGCAGTTACCGCGGAGTAGCGGGGACGAACACCGGGGAGCTGTTTTTT
TRBV7-3	.	.	TRBJ1-1	CASSLLEGLNTEAFF	TGTGCCAGCAGCTTATTGGAGGGGTTGAACACTGAAGCTTTCTTT
TRBV7-6	.	.	TRBJ2-1	CASSLTSRGDEQFF	TGTGCCAGCAGCTTGACTAGTAGGGGCGACGAGCAGTTCTTC
TRBV20-1	TRBD2	.	TRBJ2-3	CGADGLAGGRNTDTQYF	TGCGGTGCTGACGGGCTAGCGGGGGGCCGTAACACAGATACGCAGTATTTT
TRBV7-6	.	few	TRBJ2-5	CASSLGYTETQYF	TGTGCCAGCAGCTTGGGTTATACAGAGACCCAGTACTTC
TRBV5-1	.	.	TRBJ1-2	CASSLDVGAQNYGYTF	TGCGCCAGCAGCTTGGACGTGGGGGCGCAGAACTATGGCTACACCTTC
TRBV7-2	TRBD2	few	TRBJ2-1	CASSRLANSYNEQFF	TGTGCCAGCAGCCGACTAGCGAACTCCTACAATGAGCAGTTCTTC
TRBV7-2	.	.	TRBJ1-4	CASSQRQADEKLFF	TGTGCCAGCAGCCAAAGACAGGCTGATGAAAAACTGTTTTTT
TRBV10-3	TRBD1	.	TRBJ1-6	CAISDQQGAGNSSLHF	TGTGCCATCAGTGATCAACAGGGGGCCGGTAATTCATCCCTCCACTTT
TRBV5-1	.	few	TRBJ1-1	CASSSGAELEAFF	TGCGCCAGCAGCTCCGGGGCGGAATTAGAAGCTTTCTTT
TRBV4-1	.	.	TRBJ2-7	CASSQGSMPRGGFSYEQYF	TGCGCCAGCAGCCAAGGCTCCATGCCGAGGGGGGGATTCTCCTACGAGCAGTACTTC
TRBV5-1	.	few	TRBJ1-2	CASSMGLGGGYTF	TGCGCCAGCAGCATGGGCCTTGGTGGAGGCTACACCTTC
TRBV20-1	.	few	TRBJ2-5	CSALLLPGVQETQYF	TGCAGTGCTCTACTCCTACCGGGGGTACAAGAGACCCAGTACTTC
TRBV6-1	.	.	TRBJ1-4	CASSEARRGTNEKLFF	TGTGCCAGCAGTGAAGCGAGGAGGGGAACTAATGAAAAACTGTTTTTT
TRBV7-9	.	many	TRBJ1-2	CASSPNGYGYTF	TGTGCCAGCAGTCCTAATGGTTATGGCTACACCTTC
TRBV20-1	.	few	TRBJ2-7	CSASRDTLYEQYF	TGCAGTGCTTCCCGGGACACCCTTTACGAGCAGTACTTC
TRBV28	.	.	TRBJ2-7	CASSRGLLGPLKGGSYEQYF	TGTGCCAGCAGCCGAGGACTCTTAGGCCCCTTGAAGGGGGGCTCCTACGAGCAGTACTTC
TRBV7-2	.	.	TRBJ2-7	CASTTPAGRGLLDSYEQYF	TGTGCCAGCACTACTCCAGCAGGCAGGGGCCTACTAGACTCCTACGAGCAGTACTTC
TRBV12-3/TRBV12-4	.	few	TRBJ1-2	CASSSDSLNGGYTF	TGTGCCAGCAGTTCTGACAGCCTTAACGGGGGCTACACCTTC
TRBV2	.	.	TRBJ1-2	CASGEGRYGYTF	TGTGCCAGCGGTGAGGGCCGCTATGGCTACACCTTC
TRBV5-1	.	few	TRBJ2-1	CASSLRLGAGVYNEQFF	TGCGCCAGCAGCTTGCGATTAGGGGCAGGGGTCTACAATGAGCAGTTCTTC
TRBV7-6	.	few	TRBJ1-1	CASSLKAASGKITEAFF	TGTGCCAGCAGCTTAAAGGCGGCTTCGGGAAAAATCACTGAAGCTTTCTTT
TRBV28	TRBD1	few	TRBJ2-3	CASSSLNFGQGGTDTQYF	TGTGCCAGCAGTTCTCTTAACTTTGGACAGGGGGGCACAGATACGCAGTATTTT
TRBV7-8	TRBD2	.	TRBJ2-2	CASTIGASGGTGELFF	TGTGCCAGCACCATTGGGGCTAGCGGGGGTACCGGGGAGCTGTTTTTT
TRBV20-1	.	.	TRBJ2-5	CSARETKGLGQETQYF	TGCAGTGCTAGAGAAACAAAGGGGCTCGGCCAAGAGACCCAGTACTTC
TRBV20-1	.	.	TRBJ2-4	CSASETHGSTYIQYF	TGCAGTGCTAGCGAAACCCACGGATCGACTTACATTCAGTACTTC
TRBV28	TRBD1	.	TRBJ2-7	CASSTDRVGPYEQYF	TGTGCCAGCAGTACCGACAGGGTTGGCCCCTACGAGCAGTACTTC
TRBV14	.	.	TRBJ2-3	CASSQDTSRKYTQYF	TGTGCCAGCAGCCAAGATACTAGCCGTAAATATACGCAGTATTTT
TRBV18	.	.	TRBJ2-1	CASSMLRDTYNEQFF	TGTGCCAGCTCAATGCTCCGGGATACCTACAATGAGCAGTTCTTC
TRBV30	TRBD2	.	TRBJ2-1	CAWTSGSYNEQFF	TGTGCCTGGACTAGCGGGTCCTACAATGAGCAGTTCTTC
TRBV20-1	.	.	TRBJ2-7	CSARSPDFLEQYF	TGCAGTGCTAGATCTCCTGATTTCCTCGAGCAGTACTTC
TRBV29-1	.	many	TRBJ2-1	CSVPLTRNEQFF	TGCAGCGTACCACTTACTCGCAATGAGCAGTTCTTC
TRBV29-1	.	.	TRBJ2-5	CSVATGAETQYF	TGCAGCGTTGCGACGGGGGCAGAGACCCAGTACTTC
TRBV7-8	TRBD1	few	TRBJ1-2	CASSLRPGQGGSGYGYTF	TGTGCCAGCAGCCTTCGCCCGGGACAGGGGGGTAGTGGCTATGGCTACACCTTC
TRBV18	.	few	TRBJ1-4	CASSPPERSTEKLFF	TGTGCCAGCTCACCACCGGAACGATCAACGGAAAAACTGTTTTTT
TRBV4-1	.	.	TRBJ2-5	CASSQVAMEGWNIHEQYF	TGCGCCAGCAGCCAAGTAGCAATGGAGGGGTGGAATATCCATGAGCAGTACTTC
TRBV7-8	TRBD2	once	TRBJ2-1	CASSLSGTPIYNEQFF	TGTGCCAGCAGCTTAAGCGGGACTCCTATCTACAATGAGCAGTTCTTC
TRBV21-1	.	.	TRBJ2-5	CASVKLDWQETQYF	TGTGCCAGCGTCAAACTCGACTGGCAAGAGACCCAGTACTTC
TRBV30	.	.	TRBJ2-7	CAWSLLTQQYF	TGTGCCTGGAGCCTCCTAACTCAACAGTACTTC
TRBV2	TRBD1	.	TRBJ1-4	CASTLLGQGPTEKLFF	TGTGCCAGCACCTTATTAGGACAGGGGCCCACGGAAAAACTGTTTTTT
TRBV20-1	TRBD1	.	TRBJ2-5	CSARDSGAIQETQYF	TGCAGTGCCAGGGACAGTGGAGCTATCCAAGAGACCCAGTACTTC
TRBV27	TRBD1	once	TRBJ1-2	CASSLQWDSPYGYTF	TGTGCCAGCAGTTTACAATGGGACAGTCCTTATGGCTACACCTTC